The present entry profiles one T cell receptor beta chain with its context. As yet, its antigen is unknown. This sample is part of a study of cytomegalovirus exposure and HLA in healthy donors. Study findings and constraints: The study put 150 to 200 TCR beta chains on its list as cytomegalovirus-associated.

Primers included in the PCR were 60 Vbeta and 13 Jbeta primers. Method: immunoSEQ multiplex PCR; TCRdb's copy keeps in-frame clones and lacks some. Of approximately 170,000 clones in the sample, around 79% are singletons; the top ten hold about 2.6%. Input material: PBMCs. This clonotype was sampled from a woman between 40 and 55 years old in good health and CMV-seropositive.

The CDR3 DNA sequence: TGTGCCAGCAGCTTAGACAGCAACTATGGCTACACCTTC. It encodes CASSLDSNYGYTF. This chain joins TRBV7-9 and TRBJ1-2; D remains unclear. In germline, CDR1 is SEHNR, CDR2 FQNEAQ (reference sequence). The ends were cut back, 1 base at V and 2 bases at J, with 5 bases in the middle. There are 13 residues in the CDR3.